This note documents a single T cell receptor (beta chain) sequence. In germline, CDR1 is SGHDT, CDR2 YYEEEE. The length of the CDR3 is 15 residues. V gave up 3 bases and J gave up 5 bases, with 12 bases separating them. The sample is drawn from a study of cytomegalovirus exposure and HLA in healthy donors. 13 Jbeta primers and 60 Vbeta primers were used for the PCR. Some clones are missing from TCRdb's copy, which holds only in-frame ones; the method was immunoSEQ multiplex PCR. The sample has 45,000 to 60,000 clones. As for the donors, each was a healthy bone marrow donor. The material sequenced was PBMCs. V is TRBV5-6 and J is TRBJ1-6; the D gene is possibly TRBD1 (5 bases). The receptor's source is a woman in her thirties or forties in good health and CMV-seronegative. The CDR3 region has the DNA TGTGCCAGCAGCTCGACCCTCAGGGATAATTCACCCCTCCACTTT. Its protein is CASSSTLRDNSPLHF.